This T cell receptor beta chain was sequenced for a study of monozygotic twins with inflammatory bowel disease. Incorporation of UMIs carrying a 6-nucleotide sample barcode was performed by template switching. Using the 5' RACE reads, TCRdb records one entry per CDR3 protein without DNA. The sample table includes around 210,000 distinct CDR3 sequences. Germline assignment: CDR1 SEHNR and CDR2 FQNEAQ (reference sequence). The CDR3 contains 12 residues. The TCR was taken from a human donor with ulcerative colitis or Crohn's disease, or a healthy co-twin of an affected twin (not recorded which). The sequencing sample was made of blood. The chain is built from TRBV7-9 and TRBJ1-4; lacking DNA, the TRBD1 call made by TCRdb goes unchecked. CDR3 amino acids: CASSLGGEKLFF.